Sequencing of this T cell receptor beta chain was carried out in a study of radiotherapy plus CTLA-4 blockade in lung cancer. Study-level information: Objective response was observed in over 15% of patients, and disease control in roughly 31%. Points from the study as a whole: Once radiotherapy plus ipilimumab had been given, TCR clones derived from tumor expanded in blood. Reports identified early blood T cell clone dynamics, with interferon-beta, as the best response predictor.

TCRdb keeps only in-frame clones here, not all; method: immunoSEQ multiplex PCR. In the table there are approximately 60,000 clones, about 80% of which are singletons. Concerning this clone: Its specificity is unknown.

Focal radiation and CTLA-4 blockade (ipilimumab) were tested in chemo-refractory metastatic non-small-cell lung cancer patients. Germline V gene lookup returns CDR1 SGHTA and CDR2 FQGNSA. V lost 3 bases and J lost 3; bases outside the gene matches: 7. The CDR3 loop spans 15 amino acids. J is TRBJ2-7 and V is TRBV7-2; 8 bases are shared with TRBD1. Sequencing was performed on peripheral blood, taken from a patient treated with radiotherapy plus ipilimumab. The clonotype comes from a human donor with non-small cell lung cancer who had a complete response to radiotherapy plus ipilimumab. CDR3 sequence (DNA): TGTGCCAGCAGCTTTGCCCGGGACAGGAGCTACGAGCAGTACTTC. Its translation is CASSFARDRSYEQYF.